Each of the 11 T cell receptor beta chains below was sequenced from the same sample in a study of T cells after posttransplantation cyclophosphamide. The protocol was immunoSEQ multiplex PCR, while the TCRdb copy is restricted to in-frame clones and leaves out a portion. The sample contains 21,000 or so clones, approximately 98% of which appear only once. The sequenced sample consisted of naive CD8+ T cells sorted from PBMCs. The receptors stem from a man between 35 and 55 years old in good health, CMV-negative, and a related stem cell transplant donor.

V is TRBV7-9 and J is TRBJ2-7; D perhaps matches TRBD2 (5 bases). Trimming took 8 bases from V and 5 from J, leaving 16 bases between them. The CDR3 is made up of 13 amino acids. Germline assignment: CDR1 SEHNR and CDR2 FQNEAQ (reference sequence). CDR3 DNA: TGTGCCAGCGCCGGGGATGGCTTCGACGAGCAGTACTTC. It yields the protein CASAGDGFDEQYF.

As to this clone: Other nucleotide sequences in the sample specify the same CDR3. This chain uses TRBV4-2 with TRBJ2-5; D possibly corresponds to TRBD2 (5 bases). The CDR3 runs to 16 residues. Between the trimmed V and J ends, which lost 1 base and 0 bases, there was a span of 12 bases. CDR1 is LGHNA, CDR2 YNFKEQ, per germline. CDR3 sequence: CASSQASATNQETQYF. DNA for the CDR3: TGTGCCAGCAGCCAAGCCTCCGCGACTAACCAAGAGACCCAGTACTTC.

The rearrangement links TRBV7-3 to TRBJ2-3; TRBD2 matches 13 bases. This CDR3 is 14 amino acids long. Germline assignment: CDR1 SGHTA and CDR2 FQGTGA. The trim removed 5 bases at V and 6 bases at J, leaving 2 bases unmatched. The CDR3 DNA is TGTGCCAGCAGCCGACTAGCGGGAGGCGATACGCAGTATTTT. As protein: CASSRLAGGDTQYF.

The chain carries TRBV11-2 and TRBJ2-5, with 12 bases matching TRBD2. J gave up 1 base and V 5 bases, and 11 bases lay outside the gene matches. This CDR3 is built from 18 residues. Germline V lookup: CDR1 SGHAT, CDR2 FQNNGV. In DNA, the CDR3 is TGTGCCAGCAGCGACCGACTAGCGGGAGATTCCCGCCAAGAGACCCAGTACTTC. Translated, it gives CASSDRLAGDSRQETQYF. The whole variable domain, filled in from reference TRBV11-2 and TRBJ2-5, reads EAGVAQSPRYKIIEKRQSVAFWCNPISGHATLYWYQQILGQGPKLLIQFQNNGVVDDSQLPKDRFSAERLKGVDSTLKIQPAKLEDSAVYLCASSDRLAGDSRQETQYFGPGTRLLVL.

This chain uses TRBV9 with TRBJ2-1; D perhaps matches TRBD1 (6 bases). The V and J ends lost 4 bases and 0 bases respectively, with 14 bases between them. CDR1 SGDLS and CDR2 YYNGEE come from the germline V gene. This CDR3 region has 16 residues. The DNA for the CDR3 is TGTGCCAGCAGCCCAGGGGCATCCAGCTCCTACAATGAGCAGTTCTTC. This translates into CASSPGASSSYNEQFF.

The V gene is TRBV5-1, the J gene TRBJ2-1; 11 nucleotides agree with TRBD2. Trimming removed 2 bases from V and 3 bases from J; junction bases left unmatched: 7. Germline V gene sequence: CDR1 SGHRS, CDR2 YFSETQ. This CDR3 contains 17 residues. The CDR3 region is CASSFLSGRADYNEQFF. CDR3 nucleotide sequence: TGCGCCAGCAGCTTCCTTAGCGGGAGGGCCGACTACAATGAGCAGTTCTTC.

CDR3 region: CASSPGLAGGEQETQYF. The CDR3 DNA is TGTGCCAGCAGTCCCGGACTAGCGGGAGGTGAGCAAGAGACCCAGTACTTC. The chain uses TRBV28 and TRBJ2-5; 14 nucleotides agree with TRBD2. Germline V gene sequence: CDR1 MDHEN, CDR2 SYDVKM. V shed 5 bases and J 2 bases; nucleotides not matched to a gene: 7. This CDR3 region has 17 residues.

The DNA for the CDR3 is TGTGCCAGCAGTTTTGGGGCAGGGGATGGCTACACCTTC. Amino acid sequence: CASSFGAGDGYTF. The J gene is TRBJ1-2, the V gene TRBV28; a possible D gene is TRBD1 (6 bases). The CDR3 has 13 residues. The germline gives CDR1 MDHEN, CDR2 SYDVKM. The V gene lost 3 bases and the J gene lost 6 bases, with 11 bases spanning the gap.

The chain uses TRBV6-1 and TRBJ1-1; no definite D call. Trimming took off 2 bases at V and 3 bases at J, with 7 bases between the two ends. CDR1 MNHNS and CDR2 SASEGT come from the germline V gene. There are 13 residues in the CDR3. The CDR3 coding sequence is TGTGCCAGCAGTGAACGGTTCCACACTGAAGCTTTCTTT. It is translated as CASSERFHTEAFF.

The V gene is TRBV5-4, the J gene TRBJ1-2; TRBD1 matches at 8 bases. CDR3 length equals 13 residues. Germline trimming cut 1 base from V and 5 bases from J; bases unmatched to any gene: 1. CDR1 and CDR2 (germline): SGHNT, YYREEE (reference sequence). CDR3 loop: CASSLRTGYGYTF. DNA of the CDR3: TGTGCCAGCAGCTTGAGGACAGGGTATGGCTACACCTTC. Full variable domain (remainder filled in from reference TRBV5-4 and TRBJ1-2): ETGVTQSPTHLIKTRGQQVTLRCSSQSGHNTVSWYQQALGQGPQFIFQYYREEENGRGNFPPRFSGLQFPNYSSELNVNALELDDSALYLCASSLRTGYGYTFGSGTRLTVV.

The genes are TRBV28 and TRBJ2-1; 8 bases match TRBD2. Germline V gives CDR1 MDHEN, CDR2 SYDVKM. This CDR3 has 13 residues. V lost 10 bases, J lost 3 bases, and 5 bases stayed unmatched. CDR3 DNA sequence: TGTGCCACCGTAGCGGGGTACTACAATGAGCAGTTCTTC. Translation gives CATVAGYYNEQFF.